This is a list of T cell receptor beta chains from one sample in a study of blood T cell repertoires in COVID-19. The table came from immunoSEQ multiplex PCR; TCRdb's copy has only in-frame clones and leaves some out. The repertoire holds hundreds of thousands of clones, with 85% to 90% as singletons. The material sequenced was PBMCs or T cells enriched from blood (not recorded which). The receptor source for this set is a man aged 25-45 years who had recovered from COVID-19. The CDR3 runs from the conserved cysteine through the conserved F or W. Each record gives: V gene, clone size, J gene, D gene, CDR3 DNA, CDR3 protein. The D gene is left open where the match is weak. Clone size is given for some rows only: seen once, a few or many times, or a class if the clone is expanded.

TRBV7-2	-	TRBJ2-2	-	TGTGCCAGCAGCCCAGCGAACACCGGGGAGCTGTTTTTT	CASSPANTGELFF
TRBV2	-	TRBJ1-5	-	TGTGCCAGCCACCAGACAGGTGGACAGCCCCAGCATTTT	CASHQTGGQPQHF
TRBV28	-	TRBJ1-1	-	TGTGCCAGCAGTCGGGGGAACACTGAAGCTTTCTTT	CASSRGNTEAFF
TRBV27	-	TRBJ2-3	-	TGTGCCAGCAGTCCGAGGGGCACAGATACGCAGTATTTT	CASSPRGTDTQYF
TRBV30	-	TRBJ1-6	-	TGTGCCTGGAGACGGCGGGGGGTAGATAATTCACCCCTCCACTTT	CAWRRRGVDNSPLHF
TRBV27	-	TRBJ1-4	-	TGTGCCAGCCGAGGGGAGGAGGAAAAACTGTTTTTT	CASRGEEEKLFF
TRBV23-1	once	TRBJ2-3	TRBD2	TGCGCCAGCAGTCAATCCGGGCTAGCGGGAGCCACAGATACGCAGTATTTT	CASSQSGLAGATDTQYF
TRBV12-5	-	TRBJ2-1	TRBD2	TGTGCTAGTACACTAGCGTCGAGCTCCTACAATGAGCAGTTCTTC	CASTLASSSYNEQFF
TRBV5-1	-	TRBJ1-1	-	TGCGCCAGCAGCTTGGTTGGCCTCAACACTGAAGCTTTCTTT	CASSLVGLNTEAFF
TRBV3-1/TRBV3-2	-	TRBJ1-5	-	TGTGCCAGCAGCCAAGATCAAAATAGCAATCAGCCCCAGCATTTT	CASSQDQNSNQPQHF
TRBV25-1	-	TRBJ1-3	-	TGTGCCAGCAGCGACCCGGCTAGGGGAAACACCATATATTTT	CASSDPARGNTIYF
TRBV18	-	TRBJ2-1	TRBD2	TGTGCCAGCTCACTGGGACTAGCGGGAGGAGGGGAGCAGTTCTTC	CASSLGLAGGGEQFF
TRBV20-1	-	TRBJ1-1	-	TGCAGTGCTAGAAAGCTACTTGAAGCTTTCTTT	CSARKLLEAFF
TRBV19	few	TRBJ2-7	TRBD1	TGTGCCAGTAGTATGGGACAGAGCTACGAGCAGTACTTC	CASSMGQSYEQYF
TRBV12-3/TRBV12-4	-	TRBJ2-7	-	TGTGCCAGCAGTTTGGAGCGTTGGGTCGAGCAGTACTTC	CASSLERWVEQYF
TRBV5-5	-	TRBJ1-5	-	TGTGCCAGCAGCTTGATCCAGGGTGGTCAGCCCCAGCATTTT	CASSLIQGGQPQHF